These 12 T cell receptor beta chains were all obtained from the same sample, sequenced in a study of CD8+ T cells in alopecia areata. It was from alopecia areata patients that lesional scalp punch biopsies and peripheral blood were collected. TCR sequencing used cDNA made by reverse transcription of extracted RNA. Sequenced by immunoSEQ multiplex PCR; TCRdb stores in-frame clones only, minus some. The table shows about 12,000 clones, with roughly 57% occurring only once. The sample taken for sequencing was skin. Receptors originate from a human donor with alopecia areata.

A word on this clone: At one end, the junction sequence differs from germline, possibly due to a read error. This CDR3 reads CASSQDRGGGNEELFF. In DNA form, the CDR3 reads TGTGCCAGCAGCCAAGATCGGGGGGGCGGTAATGAAGAACTGTTTTTT. This rearrangement joins TRBV4-2 to TRBJ1-4; D perhaps matches TRBD1 (6 bases). Germline V gene lookup returns CDR1 LGHNA and CDR2 YNFKEQ. The CDR3 extends over 16 amino acids.

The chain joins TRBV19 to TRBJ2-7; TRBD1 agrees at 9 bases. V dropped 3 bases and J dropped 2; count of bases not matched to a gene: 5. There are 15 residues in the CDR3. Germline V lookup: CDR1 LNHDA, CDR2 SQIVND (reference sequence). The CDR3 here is CASSIKGQGTYEQYF. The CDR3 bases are TGTGCCAGTAGTATTAAGGGACAGGGAACCTACGAGCAGTACTTC.

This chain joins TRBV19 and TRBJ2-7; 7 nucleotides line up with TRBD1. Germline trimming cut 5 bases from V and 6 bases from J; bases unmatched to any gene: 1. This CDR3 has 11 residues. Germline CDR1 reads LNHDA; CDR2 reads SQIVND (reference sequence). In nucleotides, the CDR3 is TGTGCCAGTAGTGCAGGGGGCGAGCAGTACTTC. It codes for CASSAGGEQYF.

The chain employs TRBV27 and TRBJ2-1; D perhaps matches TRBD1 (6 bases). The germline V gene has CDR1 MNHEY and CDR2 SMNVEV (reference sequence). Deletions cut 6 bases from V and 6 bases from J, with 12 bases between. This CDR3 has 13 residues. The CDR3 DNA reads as TGTGCCAGCAGGAACACAGGGTCCAATGAGCAGTTCTTC. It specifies CASRNTGSNEQFF.

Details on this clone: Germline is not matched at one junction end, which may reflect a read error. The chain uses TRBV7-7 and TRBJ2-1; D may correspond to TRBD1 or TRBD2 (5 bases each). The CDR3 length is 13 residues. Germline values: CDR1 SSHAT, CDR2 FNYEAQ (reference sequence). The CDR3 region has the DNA TGTGCTAGCAGCTTCGCCGAGGGGTATGAGCAGTTCTTC. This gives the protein CASSFAEGYEQFF.

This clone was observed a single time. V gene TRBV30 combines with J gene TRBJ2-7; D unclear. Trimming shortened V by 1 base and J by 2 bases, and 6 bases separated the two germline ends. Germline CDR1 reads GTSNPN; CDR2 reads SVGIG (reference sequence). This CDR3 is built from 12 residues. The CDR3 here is CAWSDGTYEQYF. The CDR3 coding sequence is TGTGCCTGGAGTGATGGGACCTACGAGCAGTACTTC.

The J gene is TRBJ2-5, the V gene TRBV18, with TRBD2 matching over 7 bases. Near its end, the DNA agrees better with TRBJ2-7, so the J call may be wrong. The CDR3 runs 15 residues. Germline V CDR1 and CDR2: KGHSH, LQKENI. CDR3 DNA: TGTGCCAGCTCAACAAACGGGGGGTCCACCTACGAGCAGTACTTC. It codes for CASSTNGGSTYEQYF.

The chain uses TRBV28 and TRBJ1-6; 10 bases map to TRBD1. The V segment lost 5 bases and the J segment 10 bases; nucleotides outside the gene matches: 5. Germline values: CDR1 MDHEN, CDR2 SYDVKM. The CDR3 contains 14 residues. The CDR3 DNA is TGTGCCAGCAGTAAAAGGACAGGGGGATCACCCCTCCACTTT. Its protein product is CASSKRTGGSPLHF. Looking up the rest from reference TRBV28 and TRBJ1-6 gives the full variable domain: DVKVTQSSRYLVKRTGEKVFLECVQDMDHENMFWYRQDPGLGLRLIYFSYDVKMKEKGDIPEGYSVSREKKERFSLILESASTNQTSMYLCASSKRTGGSPLHFGNGTRLTVT.

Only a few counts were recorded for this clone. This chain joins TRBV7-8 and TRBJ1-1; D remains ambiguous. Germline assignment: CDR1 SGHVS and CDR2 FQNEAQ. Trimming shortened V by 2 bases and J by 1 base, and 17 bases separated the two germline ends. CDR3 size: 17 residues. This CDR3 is CASSLPLFQVTNTEAFF. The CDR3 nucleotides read TGTGCCAGCAGCTTACCCCTATTTCAGGTCACGAACACTGAAGCTTTCTTT.

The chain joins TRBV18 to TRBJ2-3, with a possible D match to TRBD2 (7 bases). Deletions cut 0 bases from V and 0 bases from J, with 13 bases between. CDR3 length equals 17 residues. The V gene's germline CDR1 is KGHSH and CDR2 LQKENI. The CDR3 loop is CASSPPRTAGSTDTQYF. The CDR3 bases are TGTGCCAGCTCACCACCGAGGACAGCGGGAAGCACAGATACGCAGTATTTT.

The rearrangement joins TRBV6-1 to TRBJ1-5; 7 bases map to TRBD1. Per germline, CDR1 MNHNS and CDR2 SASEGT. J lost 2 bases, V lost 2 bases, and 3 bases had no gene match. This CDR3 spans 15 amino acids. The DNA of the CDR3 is TGTGCCAGCAGTGAACAAGGGGGCGGCAATCAGCCCCAGCATTTT. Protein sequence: CASSEQGGGNQPQHF.

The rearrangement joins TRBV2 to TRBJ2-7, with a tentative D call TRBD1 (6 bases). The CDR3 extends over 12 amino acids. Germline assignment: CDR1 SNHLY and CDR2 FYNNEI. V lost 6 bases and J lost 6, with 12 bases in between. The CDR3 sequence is CASRDSWGEQYF. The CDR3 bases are TGTGCCAGCAGGGACAGTTGGGGCGAGCAGTACTTC.